This T cell receptor beta chain was sequenced in a study of preoperative IRX-2 immunotherapy in early breast cancer. Data came from immunoSEQ multiplex PCR; TCRdb stores just in-frame clones and leaves some out. The table has a few thousand clones, 80% seen once. As for treatment: preoperative locoregional IRX-2 cytokine immunotherapy. Patients received preoperative, locoregional IRX-2 cytokine immunotherapy in a phase Ib study. Between the trimmed V and J ends, which lost 5 bases and 0 bases, there was a span of 8 bases. CDR1 and CDR2 from the germline V gene are SGHDN and FVKESK. This CDR3 comprises 14 residues.

This TCR derives from a human donor with breast cancer. This chain connects TRBV14 to TRBJ1-3; D is possibly TRBD1 (5 bases). Source: tumor tissue, taken before IRX-2 immunotherapy. The CDR3 here is CASSSDSSGNTIYF. Here the CDR3 DNA reads TGTGCCAGCAGCTCCGACAGCTCTGGAAACACCATATATTTT.